The 29 T cell receptor beta chains below all came from one sample that was sequenced in a study of glioma-infiltrating T cells after dendritic cell vaccination. Libraries were prepared by immunoSEQ multiplex PCR; TCRdb keeps only in-frame clonotypes and omits some of them. This table holds tens of thousands of clones, approximately 81% found once. Here the sequenced sample was blood, taken before dendritic cell vaccination. Receptors originate from a human donor with glioblastoma.

This chain links TRBV11-2 with TRBJ2-3, with TRBD2 matching 7 bases. V lost 5 bases and J lost 0; bases outside the gene matches: 8. This CDR3 has 16 residues. Germline V CDR1 and CDR2: SGHAT, FQNNGV. DNA of the CDR3: TGTGCCAGCAGCACCCGGGGGGTACTGAGCACAGATACGCAGTATTTT. Translating it yields CASSTRGVLSTDTQYF.

A few counts support this clone. For the CDR3, the DNA is TGTGCCAGCAGTTCCCCCTCCTCTGGAAACACCATATATTTT. Protein: CASSSPSSGNTIYF. The chain joins TRBV6-6 to TRBJ1-3, with D unclear. Trimming took 4 bases from V and 0 from J, leaving 7 bases between them. The CDR3 totals 14 residues. Germline lookup yields CDR1 MNHNY and CDR2 SVGAGI (reference sequence).

This chain joins TRBV5-5 and TRBJ2-7; TRBD1 is a possible D gene (6 bases). The V gene's germline CDR1 is SGHKS and CDR2 YYEKEE (reference sequence). Between the trimmed V and J ends, which lost 3 bases and 2 bases, there was a span of 15 bases. This CDR3 is 15 amino acids long. CDR3 amino acids: CASSWSWTATYEQYF. Here the CDR3 DNA reads TGTGCCAGCAGCTGGTCCTGGACAGCGACCTACGAGCAGTACTTC.

CDR3 sequence reads: CASSFLRDRDGETQYF. In DNA, the CDR3 is TGTGCCAGCAGCTTCCTCCGGGACAGGGATGGGGAGACCCAGTACTTC. This rearrangement joins TRBV13 to TRBJ2-5; 9 nucleotides match TRBD1. Germline assignment: CDR1 PRHDT and CDR2 FYEKMQ (reference sequence). The CDR3 totals 16 residues. Unmatched junction bases numbered 10, after V lost 3 bases and J lost 5 bases.

The rearrangement links TRBV21-1 to TRBJ1-6; the D call in the table, TRBD1, was not verified against the DNA. TRBV21-1 is classified as a pseudogene. This CDR3 spans 14 amino acids. The CDR3 region is CASSQDKPNSPLHF. The DNA for the CDR3 is TGTGCCAGCAGTCAAGACAAGCCAAATTCACCCCTCCACTTT.

J is TRBJ2-7 and V is TRBV11-2, with D possibly matching TRBD1 (5 bases). V dropped 1 base and J dropped 3 bases, with 13 bases sitting between them. The germline CDR1 and CDR2 sequences are SGHAT and FQNNGV. CDR3 length equals 15 residues. The CDR3 loop reads CASSLVKGWNYEQYF. DNA for the CDR3: TGTGCCAGCAGCTTAGTCAAGGGGTGGAACTACGAGCAGTACTTC. The entire variable domain, with the rest obtained from reference TRBV11-2 and TRBJ2-7, is as follows: EAGVAQSPRYKIIEKRQSVAFWCNPISGHATLYWYQQILGQGPKLLIQFQNNGVVDDSQLPKDRFSAERLKGVDSTLKIQPAKLEDSAVYLCASSLVKGWNYEQYFGPGTRLTVT.

The V and J genes are TRBV5-1 and TRBJ1-4, with D possibly matching TRBD1 (6 bases). From germline, CDR1 is SGHRS and CDR2 YFSETQ. This CDR3 spans 16 amino acids. V lost 2 bases, J lost 0 bases, and 11 bases lay in between. The CDR3 region has the DNA TGCGCCAGCAGCTTCTGGACAGCTGCAACTAATGAAAAACTGTTTTTT. Translated, it gives CASSFWTAATNEKLFF.

J is TRBJ2-7 and V is TRBV30; TRBD1 might be the D (6 bases). V was shortened by 2 bases and J by 3 bases, with 11 bases between the two germline ends. CDR3 length equals 13 residues. Germline CDR1 and CDR2: GTSNPN and SVGIG (reference sequence). CDR3 region: CAWSSGVSYEQYF. Here the CDR3 DNA reads TGTGCCTGGAGTTCAGGGGTGAGCTACGAGCAGTACTTC.

The chain recombines TRBV19 with TRBJ2-7; 12 bases are shared with TRBD2. V dropped 4 bases and J dropped 4; count of bases not matched to a gene: 8. This CDR3 is 16 amino acids long. Germline V CDR1 and CDR2: LNHDA, SQIVND (reference sequence). The CDR3 nucleotides read TGTGCCAGTAGTAAGGCGAGACTAGCGGGAGCGTACGAGCAGTACTTC. This translates into CASSKARLAGAYEQYF.

The chain combines TRBV6-5 with TRBJ1-5, with D hard to call. Trimming removed 0 bases from V and 3 bases from J, with 3 bases in between. Germline V gives CDR1 MNHEY, CDR2 SVGAGI. The CDR3 spans 13 residues. For the CDR3, the DNA is TGTGCCAGCAGTTACTCCAACAATCAGCCCCAGCATTTT. Translated: CASSYSNNQPQHF.

J is TRBJ1-2 and V is TRBV19; tentatively, D is TRBD1 (6 bases). Trimming left V 7 bases short and J 8 bases short, with 20 bases between. Germline V gives CDR1 LNHDA, CDR2 SQIVND (reference sequence). There are 14 residues in the CDR3. CDR3: CASTETGRLEGYTF. The CDR3 region has the DNA TGTGCCAGTACCGAAACAGGGCGATTAGAAGGCTACACCTTC.

CDR3 sequence: CASSLAGGTETQYF. The CDR3 bases are TGCGCCAGCAGCTTGGCGGGAGGGACGGAGACCCAGTACTTC. This chain joins TRBV5-1 and TRBJ2-5; 8 nucleotides line up with TRBD2. Losses at the gene ends were 0 bases for V and 5 bases for J; bases not matched to a gene: 3. The CDR3 is 14 amino acids. The germline gives CDR1 SGHRS, CDR2 YFSETQ. The whole variable domain, filled in from reference TRBV5-1 and TRBJ2-5, reads KAGVTQTPRYLIKTRGQQVTLSCSPISGHRSVSWYQQTPGQGLQFLFEYFSETQRNKGNFPGRFSGRQFSNSRSEMNVSTLELGDSALYLCASSLAGGTETQYFGPGTRLLVL.

The chain joins TRBV2 to TRBJ1-2; no clear D gene. This CDR3 is 12 amino acids long. The germline CDR1 and CDR2 sequences are SNHLY and FYNNEI. V lost 6 bases to trimming and J lost 10 bases, with 15 bases between them. This chain's CDR3 is CASRGEPADYTF. In DNA, the CDR3 is TGTGCCAGCAGGGGAGAACCGGCTGACTACACCTTC.

The genes are TRBV6-1 and TRBJ1-2, with a tentative D call TRBD1 (5 bases). V was trimmed by 3 bases and J by 4 bases, leaving 12 bases between them. The CDR3 is 14 amino acids. CDR1 is MNHNS, CDR2 SASEGT, per germline. Here the CDR3 DNA reads TGTGCCAGCAGTGAGTTGGGCGGGACCTATGGCTACACCTTC. It yields the protein CASSELGGTYGYTF.

V is TRBV2 and J is TRBJ2-1, with 9 bases that match TRBD1. Germline V lookup: CDR1 SNHLY, CDR2 FYNNEI. The CDR3 length is 15 residues. Unmatched junction bases numbered 5, after V lost 5 bases and J lost 3 bases. CDR3 nucleotides: TGTGCCAGCAGTCGACAGGGGGACGACTACAATGAGCAGTTCTTC. Protein sequence: CASSRQGDDYNEQFF.

The J gene is TRBJ2-7, the V gene TRBV2, with 8 nucleotides matching TRBD1. Germline CDR1 and CDR2: SNHLY and FYNNEI. Unmatched junction bases numbered 12, after V lost 7 bases and J lost 7 bases. The CDR3 loop spans 14 amino acids. CDR3 sequence reads: CASIRAGGFQEQYF. The CDR3 coding sequence is TGTGCCAGCATTCGGGCAGGGGGCTTTCAAGAGCAGTACTTC.

CDR3 in amino acids: CASSIGQGIGQETQYF. CDR3 nucleotides: TGTGCCAGTAGTATAGGGCAGGGAATTGGGCAAGAGACCCAGTACTTC. The rearrangement joins TRBV19 to TRBJ2-5; D possibly corresponds to TRBD1 (5 bases). Trimming pared 1 base from V and 2 bases from J, leaving 14 bases between. From germline, CDR1 is LNHDA and CDR2 SQIVND (reference sequence). The CDR3 is made up of 16 amino acids. Variable domain in full (rest from reference TRBV19 and TRBJ2-5): DGGITQSPKYLFRKEGQNVTLSCEQNLNHDAMYWYRQDPGQGLRLIYYSQIVNDFQKGDIAEGYSVSREKKESFPLTVTSAQKNPTAFYLCASSIGQGIGQETQYFGPGTRLLVL.

CDR3 in amino acids: CASSQGTGAYGYTF. In nucleotides, the CDR3 is TGCGCCAGCAGCCAAGGGACAGGGGCCTATGGCTACACCTTC. The rearrangement joins TRBV4-1 to TRBJ1-2; 9 bases map to TRBD1. CDR1 and CDR2 from the germline V gene are MGHRA and YSYEKL. The CDR3 consists of 14 residues. With V trimmed by 1 base and J by 4 bases, 1 base remained unmatched.

The rearrangement joins TRBV5-1 to TRBJ1-2, with 7 bases that match TRBD1. V shed 4 bases, J shed 12 bases, and the junction held 15 bases outside the gene matches. There are 14 residues in the CDR3. The germline CDR1 and CDR2 sequences are SGHRS and YFSETQ. CDR3 DNA sequence: TGCGCCAGCAGCCTTTCGACCGGACAGGTACAAAACACCTTC. Protein product: CASSLSTGQVQNTF.

V gene TRBV15 combines with J gene TRBJ2-5; 9 bases are shared with TRBD2. The CDR3 consists of 16 residues. V dropped 0 bases and J dropped 2; count of bases not matched to a gene: 4. CDR1 is LNHNV and CDR2 is YYDKDF in the germline V gene (reference sequence). CDR3 loop: CATSRDPSGAQETQYF. CDR3 DNA sequence: TGTGCCACCAGCAGAGATCCTAGCGGGGCTCAAGAGACCCAGTACTTC.

The chain employs TRBV9 and TRBJ2-3, with 7 bases aligning to TRBD2. The CDR3 is 15 amino acids. Germline CDR1 and CDR2: SGDLS and YYNGEE. V shed 0 bases and J 2 bases; nucleotides not matched to a gene: 3. The CDR3 DNA sequence: TGTGCCAGCAGCGTAGGGCTAGCGGACACAGATACGCAGTATTTT. This codes for CASSVGLADTDTQYF. Supplemented by reference TRBV9 and TRBJ2-3, the full variable domain reads DSGVTQTPKHLITATGQRVTLRCSPRSGDLSVYWYQQSLDQGLQFLIQYYNGEERAKGNILERFSAQQFPDLHSELNLSSLELGDSALYFCASSVGLADTDTQYFGPGTRLTVL.

The chain combines TRBV7-6 with TRBJ2-3, with 10 bases fitting TRBD2. The CDR3 is made up of 16 amino acids. The V gene end was trimmed by 2 bases and the J gene end by 5 bases; junction bases not matched to a gene: 7. Germline V gene data show CDR1 as SGHVS and CDR2 as FNYEAQ. The CDR3 nucleotides are TGTGCCAGCAGCTTAATAGCGGGGGGCAAAGGAGATACGCAGTATTTT. It is translated as CASSLIAGGKGDTQYF.

The chain's CDR3 is CASSVGTYTEAFF. Written as DNA, the CDR3 is TGTGCCAGCAGTGTTGGGACATACACTGAAGCTTTCTTT. This sequence joins TRBV2 and TRBJ1-1; possible D gene TRBD1, 6 bases. Trimming took off 4 bases at V and 3 bases at J, with 9 bases between the two ends. The CDR3 totals 13 residues. Per germline, CDR1 SNHLY and CDR2 FYNNEI.

This clone was counted a single time. This rearrangement joins TRBV5-1 to TRBJ2-3; perhaps TRBD1 as D (6 bases). Trimming shortened V by 7 bases and J by 1 base, and 10 bases separated the two germline ends. The germline V gene has CDR1 SGHRS and CDR2 YFSETQ. CDR3 length equals 13 residues. The CDR3 here is CASAPGGTDTQYF. The CDR3 DNA reads as TGCGCCAGCGCGCCAGGGGGCACAGATACGCAGTATTTT.

This clone was seen more than once but under ten times. This chain connects TRBV6-1 to TRBJ2-7, with D possibly matching TRBD2 (6 bases). Germline V gene data show CDR1 as MNHNS and CDR2 as SASEGT. CDR3 length: 15 residues. Trimming cost V 2 bases and J 2 bases, with 13 bases left between them. The CDR3 reads CASSEIRRGPYEQYF. The CDR3 nucleotides are TGTGCCAGCAGTGAAATCCGGCGGGGTCCCTACGAGCAGTACTTC.

The chain links TRBV7-9 to TRBJ1-2; 11 bases are shared with TRBD1. The J segment lost 3 bases and the V segment lost 5 bases, leaving 5 bases of the junction unmatched. CDR3 length: 15 amino acids. Germline V gene data show CDR1 as SEHNR and CDR2 as FQNEAQ (reference sequence). The CDR3 loop is CASSPPDRGHYGYTF. Here the CDR3 DNA reads TGTGCCAGCAGCCCGCCGGACAGGGGGCACTATGGCTACACCTTC.

The V and J genes are TRBV7-9 and TRBJ2-7, with 8 bases identical to TRBD1. Germline V lookup: CDR1 SEHNR, CDR2 FQNEAQ (reference sequence). The CDR3 loop spans 15 amino acids. J lost 1 base, V lost 4 bases, and 6 bases had no gene match. The CDR3 is CASSSDRGVSYEQYF. CDR3 in DNA: TGTGCCAGCAGCTCTGACAGGGGAGTATCCTACGAGCAGTACTTC.

The chain employs TRBV5-1 and TRBJ1-2; possibly TRBD1 for D (6 bases). Looked up from germline, CDR1 is SGHRS and CDR2 is YFSETQ. Trimming left V 1 base short and J 6 bases short, with 10 bases between. The CDR3 loop spans 13 amino acids. The CDR3 DNA sequence: TGCGCCAGCAGCTTGCCAGGGGTAGATGGCTACACCTTC. This sequence encodes CASSLPGVDGYTF. Using reference TRBV5-1 and TRBJ1-2 for the parts outside the CDR3, the full variable domain is KAGVTQTPRYLIKTRGQQVTLSCSPISGHRSVSWYQQTPGQGLQFLFEYFSETQRNKGNFPGRFSGRQFSNSRSEMNVSTLELGDSALYLCASSLPGVDGYTFGSGTRLTVV.

DNA of the CDR3: TGTGCCAGCAGCGTAGGGTGGGGGGGCCGAGATACGCAGTATTTT. This sequence encodes CASSVGWGGRDTQYF. The chain carries TRBV9 and TRBJ2-3, with TRBD2 as a possible D gene (7 bases). CDR1 is SGDLS, CDR2 YYNGEE, per germline. This CDR3 comprises 15 residues. V was trimmed by 0 bases and J by 5 bases, leaving 13 bases between them.